The 8 T cell receptor beta chains listed next were all sequenced from one sample in a study of tumor-infiltrating lymphocytes in primary liver carcinoma. Bulk tissue was left unsorted, and RNA and DNA were co-extracted from about 20-30 mg of it. A primer in the constant region served to generate TCR beta cDNA from approximately 450 ng of total RNA. Libraries for TCR beta were built through three nested multiplex PCR rounds, which together made up a slightly modified ARM-PCR procedure. Investigators reported that the first two PCR rounds, at around 11 cycles each, used TRBV1-TRBV30 forward primers with a C-beta reverse primer. MiXCR, applied by TCRdb to the multiplex PCR reads, yields one record per CDR3 protein. The table lists about 23,000 distinct CDR3 sequences, 77% of them singletons. Source material: liver tumor tissue from sampling region 5. Sample subset: tumor region T5, tumor centre. Receptor source: a woman in her 30s with primary liver carcinoma and hepatitis B virus infection.

A word on this clonotype: One junction end disagrees with the germline gene, perhaps due to a read error. The chain links TRBV2 to TRBJ2-2; D gene ambiguous. Germline CDR1 SNHLY, CDR2 FYNNEI. The CDR3 has 15 residues. This CDR3 is CVSSGVSRNTGELFF. CDR3 in DNA: TGTGTCAGCAGTGGAGTCAGTCGAAACACCGGGGAGCTGTTTTTT.

This clonotype was seen more than once but under ten times. This is likely a read error, given that the CDR3 carries no conserved phenylalanine or tryptophan at its end. The limits of the CDR3 on the DNA are not certain, so only TCRdb's listed CDR3 is given. This rearrangement joins TRBV29-1 to TRBJ2-1. Ends included, the CDR3 has 12 residues. Germline V CDR1 and CDR2: SQVTM, ANQGSEA. The CDR3 here is CNALRDYNEQLL.

This clonotype turned up a few times. This clone may be a read error of a much larger clone one base away. Because the CDR3 is missing its conserved closing phenylalanine or tryptophan, this is likely a read error. This chain links TRBV2 with TRBJ2-1; no clear D. The CDR3 is 11 residues long. The V gene lost 7 bases and the J gene lost 5 bases, with 6 bases spanning the gap. The germline V gene encodes CDR1 SNHLY and CDR2 FYNNEI. CDR3 DNA sequence: TGTGCCAGCACTACAGACAATGAGCAGTTCTCC. Encoded protein: CASTTDNEQFS.

This clonotype has a single count. Because the CDR3 is missing its conserved closing phenylalanine or tryptophan, this is likely a read error. This rearrangement joins TRBV29-1 to TRBJ2-7; 9 nucleotides align to TRBD1. Per the germline V gene, CDR1 is SQVTM and CDR2 is ANQGSEA. This CDR3 has 14 amino acids. Trimming took 5 bases from V and 3 from J; bases not matched to a gene: 8. The CDR3 here is CSVITGGSLYEQYL. The DNA of the CDR3 is TGCAGCGTTATAACAGGGGGCAGCCTCTACGAGCAGTACCTC.

This clonotype is termed medium-sized. This rearrangement joins TRBV12-3 or TRBV12-4 to TRBJ2-3, with D tentatively TRBD1 (5 bases). The CDR3 length is 14 residues. V was cut by 2 bases and J by 9 bases, with 15 bases left in between. CDR3 DNA sequence: TGTGCCAGCAGTTTAAGCAGGGAAGGCTCGACGCAGTATTTT. Amino acid sequence: CASSLSREGSTQYF.

As for this clonotype: The junction departs from germline at one end; a sequencing error may be responsible. This chain links TRBV6-1 with TRBJ2-7, with D tentatively TRBD2 (5 bases). This CDR3 contains 13 residues. Per germline, CDR1 MNHNS and CDR2 SASEGT. CDR3 sequence: CVSSEWVFYERCF. The CDR3 DNA is TGTGTCAGCAGTGAATGGGTTTTCTACGAGCGGTGCTTC.

Points on this clonotype: A read error is likely, as this CDR3 ends without the conserved phenylalanine or tryptophan. This chain uses TRBV4-2 with TRBJ2-7, with 9 nucleotides matching TRBD1. This CDR3 spans 18 amino acids. Unmatched junction bases numbered 18, after V lost 3 bases and J lost 6 bases. Germline V gene data show CDR1 as LGHNA and CDR2 as YNFKEQ. This CDR3 is CASSQEHLRQGGPREQYL. CDR3 nucleotides: TGTGCCAGCAGCCAGGAACACTTAAGACAGGGGGGACCGCGCGAGCAGTACCTC.

A note on this clonotype: The junction and the germline gene differ at one end; a read error may be behind it. The CDR3 protein is CASSYSSSAPGQTGELFF. CDR3 bases: TGTGCCAGCAGTTACTCGAGCAGCGCCCCAGGGCAGACCGGGGAACTGTTTTTT. The V call is TRBV6-5, the J call TRBJ2-2; D may match TRBD1 or TRBD2 (5 bases each). CDR1 is MNHEY and CDR2 is SVGAGI in the germline V gene. The CDR3 sequence is 18 residues long.